The 25 T cell receptor beta chains presented below share a single source sample, sequenced in a study of blood T cell repertoires in COVID-19. This table comes from immunoSEQ multiplex PCR, and its TCRdb copy is limited to in-frame clones, with some not included. The sample gives approximately 220,000 clones, around four fifths of which show up once; about 5.1% is in the top ten. Material: peripheral blood. The receptors originated from a woman aged 60 to 75 who had recovered from COVID-19.

Only one count was recorded for this clone. This sequence joins TRBV5-4 and TRBJ2-5; D is perhaps TRBD1 (6 bases). V was cut by 4 bases and J by 1 base, with 17 bases left in between. CDR3 length equals 16 residues. Germline lookup yields CDR1 SGHNT and CDR2 YYREEE (reference sequence). The CDR3 region is CASSPQGNAFQETQYF. The CDR3 bases are TGTGCCAGCAGCCCACAGGGCAACGCATTCCAAGAGACCCAGTACTTC.

The chain combines TRBV6-5 with TRBJ1-1; D gene unclear. The CDR3 is 15 amino acids. CDR1 is MNHEY and CDR2 is SVGAGI in the germline V gene. Trimming removed 8 bases from V and 5 bases from J, with 21 bases in between. The CDR3 coding sequence is TGTGCCAGCGCTTCCTTTTGGTCCCGTACAACTGAAGCTTTCTTT. Residues: CASASFWSRTTEAFF.

The genes are TRBV10-3 and TRBJ1-1; D unresolved. Germline V gene sequence: CDR1 ENHRY, CDR2 SYGVKD. Trimming removed 0 bases from V and 5 bases from J, with 16 bases in between. The CDR3 is 16 residues long. The DNA for the CDR3 is TGTGCCATCAGTGAGTCAATAGCCAACCCACCGACTGAAGCTTTCTTT. This codes for CAISESIANPPTEAFF.

V is TRBV20-1 and J is TRBJ1-1, with 9 bases matching TRBD1. CDR3 size: 11 residues. Per the germline V gene, CDR1 is DFQATT and CDR2 is SNEGSKA (reference sequence). V trimming: 4 bases; J trimming: 12 bases; junction bases outside the gene matches: 6. The chain's CDR3 is CSAIQGAGTFF. CDR3 bases: TGCAGTGCTATACAGGGGGCGGGGACTTTCTTT.

Of note for this clone: In the same sample, other DNA sequences code for this CDR3. The V call is TRBV6-6, the J call TRBJ2-5; 15 bases line up with TRBD2. This CDR3 has 15 amino acids. CDR1 is MNHNY and CDR2 is SVGAGI in the germline V gene (reference sequence). The V gene end was trimmed by 6 bases and the J gene end by 1 base; junction bases not matched to a gene: 0. The CDR3 protein is CASRGLAGGQETQYF. The CDR3, as DNA: TGTGCCAGCAGGGGACTAGCGGGGGGCCAAGAGACCCAGTACTTC.

The chain uses TRBV6-2 or TRBV6-3 and TRBJ2-3; 7 bases agree with TRBD2. The length of the CDR3 is 15 residues. Germline loops: CDR1 MNHEY, CDR2 SVGEGT. V was clipped by 2 bases and J by 0 bases; unmatched bases: 2. The CDR3 spells CASSYPSGSTDTQYF. The CDR3 DNA follows: TGTGCCAGCAGTTACCCTAGCGGAAGCACAGATACGCAGTATTTT.

This chain uses TRBV5-5 with TRBJ1-1; no clear D gene. Germline values: CDR1 SGHKS, CDR2 YYEKEE (reference sequence). V gave up 4 bases and J gave up 5 bases, with 15 bases separating them. CDR3 length: 14 amino acids. The CDR3 here is CASSPALRRTEAFF. The CDR3 bases are TGTGCCAGCAGCCCGGCTCTAAGGAGGACTGAAGCTTTCTTT.

The rearrangement links TRBV5-4 to TRBJ1-2; D uncertain. This CDR3 comprises 12 residues. V lost 2 bases to trimming and J lost 10 bases, with 12 bases between them. Germline V gene data show CDR1 as SGHNT and CDR2 as YYREEE (reference sequence). The chain's CDR3 is CASSLDTKDYTF. In nucleotides, the CDR3 is TGTGCCAGCAGCTTAGACACGAAGGACTACACCTTC.

The chain combines TRBV19 with TRBJ1-6; D is possibly TRBD1 (5 bases). This CDR3 has 13 residues. The germline V gene has CDR1 LNHDA and CDR2 SQIVND (reference sequence). V lost 7 bases, J lost 8 bases, and 12 bases lay in between. CDR3 sequence reads: CASKRQGDSPLHF. CDR3 DNA: TGTGCCAGTAAAAGGCAGGGTGATTCACCCCTCCACTTT.

The chain joins TRBV6-6 to TRBJ2-5, with 8 bases that match TRBD1. Trimming cost V 5 bases and J 1 base; bases outside gene matches: 3. CDR1 is MNHNY, CDR2 SVGAGI, per germline (reference sequence). The CDR3 loop spans 14 amino acids. The CDR3 region has the DNA TGTGCCAGCAGTCCCGACAGGGGCCAAGAGACCCAGTACTTC. Protein product: CASSPDRGQETQYF.

This clone was counted a few times. This sequence joins TRBV4-1 and TRBJ2-1, with TRBD1 matching 8 bases. Trimming removed 1 base from V and 6 bases from J; junction bases left unmatched: 14. Germline loops: CDR1 MGHRA, CDR2 YSYEKL. The CDR3 has 18 amino acids. This CDR3 is CASSQANLLRTGTNEQFF. CDR3 DNA: TGCGCCAGCAGCCAAGCCAATCTACTTAGGACAGGGACCAATGAGCAGTTCTTC.

The chain uses TRBV6-1 and TRBJ1-4, with 9 bases fitting TRBD1. V shed 3 bases, J shed 8 bases, and the junction held 13 bases outside the gene matches. The CDR3 extends over 17 amino acids. Germline V CDR1 and CDR2: MNHNS, SASEGT. The CDR3 DNA follows: TGTGCCAGCAGTGAGACAGGGGGGGGGAATCAGTCCGAAAAACTGTTTTTT. This codes for CASSETGGGNQSEKLFF.

The chain has TRBV2 and TRBJ1-2; D gene uncertain. CDR1 is SNHLY and CDR2 is FYNNEI in the germline V gene. CDR3 length: 15 residues. The ends were cut back, 0 bases at V and 2 bases at J, with 10 bases in the middle. This CDR3 is CASSEARGKNYGYTF. As DNA, the CDR3 is TGTGCCAGCAGTGAAGCGCGCGGGAAAAACTATGGCTACACCTTC.

The chain recombines TRBV6-2 or TRBV6-3 with TRBJ2-7, with D perhaps matching TRBD1 (6 bases). The CDR3 is 18 residues long. V was clipped by 2 bases and J by 2 bases, with 22 bases between them. Germline V lookup: CDR1 MNHEY, CDR2 SVGEGT. The CDR3 DNA sequence: TGTGCCAGCAGTTACCTCATGTTCGACAGGTTTAAAACCTACGAGCAGTACTTC. It specifies CASSYLMFDRFKTYEQYF.

This chain uses TRBV7-8 with TRBJ2-5; D unclear. Germline assignment: CDR1 SGHVS and CDR2 FQNEAQ. The CDR3 extends over 13 amino acids. Trimming took 1 base from V and 4 from J, leaving 7 bases between them. CDR3: CASSLGLRETQYF. CDR3 bases: TGTGCCAGCAGCTTAGGGTTGAGAGAGACCCAGTACTTC. The full variable domain, completed using reference TRBV7-8 and TRBJ2-5, is GAGVSQSPRYKVAKRGQDVALRCDPISGHVSLFWYQQALGQGPEFLTYFQNEAQLDKSGLPSDRFFAERPEGSVSTLKIQRTQQEDSAVYLCASSLGLRETQYFGPGTRLLVL.

The chain couples TRBV7-9 to TRBJ2-2; maybe TRBD1 (6 bases). CDR1 and CDR2 (germline): SEHNR, FQNEAQ (reference sequence). This CDR3 has 17 residues. V lost 4 bases to trimming and J lost 0 bases, with 15 bases between them. In nucleotides, the CDR3 is TGTGCCAGCAGCTCACGGAGCCGGGACACGAACACCGGGGAGCTGTTTTTT. Its translation: CASSSRSRDTNTGELFF.

The J gene is TRBJ2-5, the V gene TRBV27; D is unresolved. The CDR3 contains 11 residues. Germline CDR1 and CDR2: MNHEY and SMNVEV (reference sequence). V was shortened by 3 bases and J by 5 bases, with 4 bases between the two germline ends. The CDR3 reads CASSFQETQYF. The CDR3 coding sequence is TGTGCCAGCAGTTTTCAGGAGACCCAGTACTTC.

The DNA for the CDR3 is TGTGCCAGCAGCTATCTACGGGAGAACACTGAAGCTTTCTTT. It codes for CASSYLRENTEAFF. The gene calls are TRBV3-1 (or the pseudogene TRBV3-2) and TRBJ1-1, with unresolved D. CDR3 length: 14 residues. Germline CDR1 reads LGHDT; CDR2 reads YNNKEL (reference sequence). The V and J ends lost 5 bases and 1 base respectively, with 11 bases between them.

This chain joins TRBV5-6 and TRBJ2-2; D may be TRBD1 (6 bases). This CDR3 contains 15 residues. Germline CDR1 and CDR2: SGHDT and YYEEEE. V was clipped by 6 bases and J by 2 bases, with 14 bases between them. The chain's CDR3 is CASTSRGGNTGELFF. The CDR3 nucleotides read TGTGCCAGCACCTCAAGAGGGGGAAACACCGGGGAGCTGTTTTTT. Full variable domain (rest looked up from reference TRBV5-6 and TRBJ2-2): DAGVTQSPTHLIKTRGQQVTLRCSPKSGHDTVSWYQQALGQGPQFIFQYYEEEERQRGNFPDRFSGHQFPNYSSELNVNALLLGDSALYLCASTSRGGNTGELFFGEGSRLTVL.

The chain uses TRBV19 and TRBJ2-5; 13 bases fit TRBD2. In germline, CDR1 is LNHDA, CDR2 SQIVND (reference sequence). J gave up 1 base and V 2 bases, and 7 bases lay outside the gene matches. There are 18 residues in the CDR3. The CDR3 nucleotides read TGTGCCAGTAGTATAAAAGGGAGACTAGCGGGGGGCCAAGAGACCCAGTACTTC. Amino acids: CASSIKGRLAGGQETQYF.

This clone was counted a few times. The rearrangement links TRBV4-2 to TRBJ2-5; 7 bases fit TRBD1. The CDR3 loop spans 13 amino acids. Per the germline V gene, CDR1 is LGHNA and CDR2 is YNFKEQ. V was clipped by 6 bases and J by 2 bases; unmatched bases: 3. In DNA form, the CDR3 reads TGTGCCAGCAGAAGCAGGGGGCAAGAGACCCAGTACTTC. Protein sequence: CASRSRGQETQYF.

This chain uses TRBV2 with TRBJ1-5; D is possibly TRBD1 (5 bases). V shed 5 bases and J shed 1 base, with 15 bases lying between them. CDR1 and CDR2 from the germline V gene are SNHLY and FYNNEI. The CDR3 consists of 16 residues. The CDR3 region is CASSRLPGVSNQPQHF. CDR3 sequence (DNA): TGTGCCAGCAGTAGGCTCCCGGGGGTGAGCAATCAGCCCCAGCATTTT.

This rearrangement joins TRBV30 to TRBJ2-5; D perhaps matches TRBD1 (5 bases). CDR1 is GTSNPN and CDR2 is SVGIG in the germline V gene (reference sequence). This CDR3 region has 14 residues. V gave up 1 base and J gave up 4 bases, with 13 bases separating them. The CDR3 spells CAWSGTTGGETQYF. The CDR3 DNA sequence: TGTGCCTGGAGTGGAACCACAGGCGGAGAGACCCAGTACTTC. The variable domain in full, with the rest retrieved from reference TRBV30 and TRBJ2-5, is SQTIHQWPATLVQPVGSPLSLECTVEGTSNPNLYWYRQAAGRGLQLLFYSVGIGQISSEVPQNLSASRPQDRQFILSSKKLLLSDSGFYLCAWSGTTGGETQYFGPGTRLLVL.

CDR3 amino acids: CASSRDRGPYNEQFF. In DNA form, the CDR3 reads TGTGCCAGCAGCAGGGACAGGGGACCTTACAATGAGCAGTTCTTC. This chain connects TRBV2 to TRBJ2-1; 10 bases agree with TRBD1. V was pared by 6 bases and J by 4 bases, with 6 bases of the junction left unmatched. Germline CDR1 and CDR2: SNHLY and FYNNEI. This CDR3 contains 15 residues.

The CDR3 DNA reads TGTGCCACCAGTGATAGCAGGGGCTACGAGCAGTACTTC. Residues: CATSDSRGYEQYF. The V call is TRBV24-1, the J call TRBJ2-7; weak D call: TRBD1 (6 bases). The germline V and J ends were trimmed by 3 bases and 3 bases, with 8 bases remaining between them. The CDR3 length is 13 residues. Per the germline V gene, CDR1 is KGHDR and CDR2 is SFDVKD.